These 21 T cell receptor beta chains were all obtained from the same sample, sequenced in a study of tumor and adjacent non-tumor tissue in lung cancer. The library came from three nested PCR rounds adapted from ARM-PCR protocols. TCRdb reprocessed the multiplex PCR reads with MiXCR, giving one entry per CDR3 protein. The profile shows over 100,000 distinct CDR3 sequences, roughly 74% of them singletons. No cell sorting was done before RNA was extracted from the tissue. Sequenced input: lung tumor tissue. All receptors come from a woman aged 55-69 years with non-small cell lung cancer.

The chain carries TRBV12-3 or TRBV12-4 and TRBJ2-2, with 10 bases matching TRBD2. This CDR3 region has 15 residues. Trimming cost V 7 bases and J 8 bases; bases outside gene matches: 10. In DNA form, the CDR3 reads TGTGCCAGCACCAGGACTAGCGGTTACATAGGGGAGCTGTTTTTT. Protein: CASTRTSGYIGELFF.

V gene TRBV4-1 combines with J gene TRBJ2-1, with 10 positions matching TRBD2. The CDR3 has 16 residues. Per germline, CDR1 MGHRA and CDR2 YSYEKL. The V and J ends lost 4 bases and 4 bases, in that order; junction bases with no gene match: 7. The CDR3 loop reads CASSRHSSGSYNEQFF. CDR3 DNA sequence: TGCGCCAGCAGCCGTCATTCTAGCGGGAGTTACAATGAGCAGTTCTTC.

As to this clonotype: A read error may account for a junction end that differs from germline. This chain's CDR3 is CTSSPGDWGNSRLHF. The CDR3 bases are TGCACCAGCAGCCCCGGGGACTGGGGAAATTCACGCCTCCACTTT. The V call is TRBV4-3, the J call TRBJ1-6; TRBD1 might be the D (5 bases). The CDR3 length is 15 residues. Germline V gene lookup returns CDR1 LGHNA and CDR2 YSLEER.

Concerning this clonotype: This may stem from a read error, because a much larger clone lies one nucleotide away. The chain has TRBV28 and TRBJ1-1, with D uncertain. The V end lost 7 bases, the J end lost 4 bases, and 10 bases lay between the germline ends. The germline V gene has CDR1 MDHEN and CDR2 SYDVKM. CDR3 length equals 12 residues. CDR3 in amino acids: CASIRRATEAFF. CDR3 bases: TGTGCCAGCATTCGGAGGGCCACTGAAGCTTTCTTT.

A note on this clonotype: Given the absence of the conserved phenylalanine or tryptophan at the CDR3 end, a read error is likely. The chain couples TRBV20-1 to TRBJ2-1; 13 bases agree with TRBD2. The CDR3 has 17 residues. Germline CDR1 DFQATT, CDR2 SNEGSKA (reference sequence). V was clipped by 3 bases and J by 8 bases; unmatched bases: 13. CDR3 in amino acids: CSASGTSGILRNDEQFL. The CDR3 nucleotides read TGCAGTGCTAGTGGGACTAGCGGGATCCTCCGCAATGATGAGCAGTTCCTC.

As to this clonotype: With a much larger clone just one base away, this may be a read error. The rearrangement links TRBV11-2 to TRBJ2-7; D may be TRBD1 or TRBD2 (7 bases each). Germline V CDR1 and CDR2: SGHAT, FQNNGV. This CDR3 comprises 16 residues. This CDR3 reads CASSWGVGGGGYGQYF. The CDR3 nucleotides read TGTGCCAGCAGCTGGGGGGTTGGGGGAGGGGGCTACGGGCAGTACTTC.

The chain uses TRBV4-2 and TRBJ2-2; 10 positions match TRBD2. The CDR3 is made up of 16 amino acids. Per the germline V gene, CDR1 is LGHNA and CDR2 is YNFKEQ. V trimming: 3 bases; J trimming: 6 bases; junction bases outside the gene matches: 7. For the CDR3, the DNA is TGTGCCAGCAGCCAGGGCCTAGCGGGGGTACCCGGGGAGCTGTTTTTT. Translating gives CASSQGLAGVPGELFF.

Only one count was recorded for this clonotype. The rearrangement joins TRBV4-3 to TRBJ1-6, with a tentative D call TRBD1 (6 bases). CDR3 length equals 15 residues. Per the germline V gene, CDR1 is LGHNA and CDR2 is YSLEER. Trimming removed 0 bases at V and 18 bases at J, with 21 bases between. CDR3 sequence (DNA): TGCGCCAGCAGCCAAGAGGGCGGGGGCCGAGCACTCCCCCACTTT. Amino acids: CASSQEGGGRALPHF.

A note on this clonotype: The junction departs from the called germline gene at one end, perhaps through a read error. The chain is built from TRBV20-1 and TRBJ1-1; D is ambiguous. CDR1 is DFQATT, CDR2 SNEGSKA, per germline (reference sequence). This CDR3 spans 16 amino acids. The CDR3 loop is CNALLGSGRMNIEAFF. CDR3 DNA sequence: TGCAATGCTCTCTTGGGGTCCGGACGGATGAACATTGAAGCTTTCTTT.

On this clonotype itself: At one end the junction does not follow the germline gene, possibly because of a read error. The V gene is TRBV6-5, the J gene TRBJ1-6; D remains ambiguous. This CDR3 spans 12 amino acids. Germline CDR1 MNHEY, CDR2 SVGAGI. Here the CDR3 reads CANPGSWSPPHF. DNA of the CDR3: TGTGCCAACCCCGGGTCATGGTCACCCCCCCACTTT.

To note about this clonotype: One junction end disagrees with the germline gene, perhaps due to a read error. The chain employs TRBV6-6 and TRBJ2-5; D assignment may be TRBD1 or TRBD2 (5 bases each). The germline V gene encodes CDR1 MNHNY and CDR2 SVGAGI (reference sequence). This CDR3 is built from 13 residues. CDR3 loop: CTSSRGVEETRYF. Here the CDR3 DNA reads TGTACCAGCAGTCGAGGGGTTGAAGAGACCCGGTACTTC.

The J gene is TRBJ1-2, the V gene TRBV6-1; 7 bases agree with TRBD1. Per the germline V gene, CDR1 is MNHNS and CDR2 is SASEGT. The V and J ends lost 2 bases and 5 bases, in that order; junction bases with no gene match: 8. The CDR3 is 15 residues long. The CDR3 DNA is TGTGCCAGCAGTGAATATCGGCAGGGGGAGTATGGCTACACCTTC. It specifies CASSEYRQGEYGYTF.

This rearrangement joins TRBV11-2 to TRBJ2-7; D uncertain. Trimming took off 4 bases at V and 5 bases at J, with 15 bases between the two ends. The CDR3 sequence is 14 residues long. The V gene's germline CDR1 is SGHAT and CDR2 FQNNGV. The CDR3 loop reads CASSSASFRDEQYF. The CDR3, as DNA: TGTGCCAGCAGCTCTGCCTCTTTTAGGGACGAGCAGTACTTC. Complete variable domain (other parts from reference TRBV11-2 and TRBJ2-7): EAGVAQSPRYKIIEKRQSVAFWCNPISGHATLYWYQQILGQGPKLLIQFQNNGVVDDSQLPKDRFSAERLKGVDSTLKIQPAKLEDSAVYLCASSSASFRDEQYFGPGTRLTVT.

To note about this clonotype: At one boundary the junction diverges from the germline segment, which might be a read error. J is TRBJ2-2 and V is TRBV4-3, with D possibly being TRBD2 (5 bases). The length of the CDR3 is 13 residues. The germline V gene has CDR1 LGHNA and CDR2 YSLEER. The CDR3 sequence is CASIQDSAGELFF. For the CDR3, the DNA is TGCGCCAGCATCCAAGATAGCGCCGGGGAGCTGTTTTTT.

On this clonotype itself: At one end, the junction sequence differs from germline, possibly due to a read error. CDR3 sequence: CASSINTGTYEQNF. Written as DNA, the CDR3 is TGTGCCAGCAGCATAAATACGGGAACCTACGAGCAGAACTTC. The gene calls are TRBV11-3 and TRBJ2-7; TRBD2 might be the D (5 bases). Germline V gene lookup returns CDR1 SGHNT and CDR2 YENEEA. The CDR3 length is 14 residues.

Concerning this clonotype: The CDR3 ends on some other residue instead of the conserved phenylalanine or tryptophan, so this is likely a read error. V usage is TRBV28 and J usage is TRBJ2-3; 7 bases match TRBD2. CDR1 is MDHEN, CDR2 SYDVKM, per germline. The CDR3 consists of 15 residues. CDR3 sequence: CVSSLPSGHTDTQYY. The CDR3 DNA reads as TGTGTCAGCAGTTTACCTAGCGGCCACACAGATACGCAGTATTAT.

This clonotype was detected once. This rearrangement joins TRBV6-1 to TRBJ1-1; D gene unclear. Per germline, CDR1 MNHNS and CDR2 SASEGT. Deletions cut 4 bases from V and 6 bases from J, with 9 bases between. There are 12 residues in the CDR3. The CDR3 sequence: CASSGATSEAFF. The CDR3 DNA follows: TGTGCCAGCAGTGGAGCTACCTCTGAAGCTTTCTTT.

A single count supports this clonotype. A read error may account for a junction end that differs from germline. The rearrangement links TRBV6-6 to TRBJ2-5; 15 bases fit TRBD2. CDR3 size: 18 residues. CDR1 and CDR2 from the germline V gene are MNHNY and SVGAGI (reference sequence). The CDR3 region has the DNA TGTGCCAGCAGGTGTGGGACTAGCGGGGGGAGGTACCAAGAGACTCAGTATTTC. It is translated as CASRCGTSGGRYQETQYF.

Comments on this clonotype: An end of the junction does not agree with germline; a read error may underlie this. This sequence joins TRBV5-4 and TRBJ2-5; 7 bases fit TRBD2. CDR1 SGHNT and CDR2 YYREEE come from the germline V gene (reference sequence). The CDR3 sequence is 13 residues long. The CDR3 here is CVSSFGGGETQYF. The CDR3 DNA follows: TGTGTCAGCAGCTTTGGGGGAGGGGAGACCCAGTACTTC.

The chain couples TRBV20-1 to TRBJ1-5; D is ambiguous. V dropped 7 bases and J dropped 2 bases, with 15 bases sitting between them. This CDR3 region has 14 residues. Germline V gives CDR1 DFQATT, CDR2 SNEGSKA (reference sequence). For the CDR3, the DNA is TGCAGTGTCCCAATCCCGAACGGCAATCAGCCCCAGCATTTT. As protein: CSVPIPNGNQPQHF.

A note on this clonotype: This could be a read error, since a much larger clone is one nucleotide away. V is TRBV20-1 and J is TRBJ2-3; maybe TRBD2 (5 bases). Germline loops: CDR1 DFQATT, CDR2 SNEGSKA (reference sequence). This CDR3 comprises 16 residues. V lost 0 bases to trimming and J lost 3 bases, with 16 bases between them. CDR3 protein: CSARDPASISTDTQYF. The CDR3 DNA reads TGCAGTGCTAGAGATCCCGCTAGCATATCGACAGATACGCAGTATTTT.